These 22 T cell receptor beta chains were all obtained from the same sample, sequenced in a study of control samples from healthy donors and cancer patients. Here immunoSEQ multiplex PCR was the method, and the copy in TCRdb shows in-frame clones only, minus some. The sample yields about 120,000 clones, about 83% seen once. The sequenced material came from blood. The receptor set was obtained from a man aged 30 to 45 in good health.

This sequence joins TRBV5-1 and TRBJ2-3; D is uncertain. This CDR3 has 15 amino acids. V was pared by 3 bases and J by 1 base, with 12 bases between. Germline-derived CDR1 and CDR2 are SGHRS and YFSETQ. CDR3 sequence: CASSSSQTGTDTQYF. For the CDR3, the DNA is TGCGCCAGCAGCTCCTCCCAAACAGGCACAGATACGCAGTATTTT. The whole variable domain, remainder taken from reference TRBV5-1 and TRBJ2-3, is KAGVTQTPRYLIKTRGQQVTLSCSPISGHRSVSWYQQTPGQGLQFLFEYFSETQRNKGNFPGRFSGRQFSNSRSEMNVSTLELGDSALYLCASSSSQTGTDTQYFGPGTRLTVL.

The chain joins TRBV30 to TRBJ2-1; D uncertain. CDR1 is GTSNPN, CDR2 SVGIG, per germline (reference sequence). The V end lost 0 bases, the J end lost 9 bases, and 6 bases lay between the germline ends. CDR3 length: 11 residues. CDR3 DNA: TGTGCCTGGAGTGTACCCGTTGAGCAGTTCTTC. It codes for CAWSVPVEQFF.

V and J are TRBV5-1 and TRBJ2-2; D is unresolved. CDR3 length: 15 amino acids. The ends were cut back, 2 bases at V and 6 bases at J, with 14 bases in the middle. Germline loops: CDR1 SGHRS, CDR2 YFSETQ. DNA for the CDR3: TGCGCCAGCAGCTTTTCCCTTAACGACGCCGGGGAGCTGTTTTTT. It translates to CASSFSLNDAGELFF.

This chain joins TRBV5-1 and TRBJ2-7, with D tentatively TRBD1 (7 bases). CDR1 is SGHRS, CDR2 YFSETQ, per germline. Trimming removed 7 bases at V and 6 bases at J, with 20 bases between. The CDR3 extends over 14 amino acids. The CDR3 DNA reads TGCGCCAGCTCTTCAGGGGGGACCGACCGCGAGCAGTACTTC. This sequence encodes CASSSGGTDREQYF.

This clone was seen a handful of times. The chain links TRBV5-1 to TRBJ2-7; the match to TRBD1 covers 11 bases. The CDR3 extends over 17 amino acids. Germline values: CDR1 SGHRS, CDR2 YFSETQ. The trim removed 4 bases at V and 1 base at J, leaving 10 bases unmatched. CDR3 nucleotides: TGCGCCAGCAGCGAAGGAACCGGGACAGGGGGTTCCTACGAGCAGTACGTC. It is translated as CASSEGTGTGGSYEQYV.

The V and J genes are TRBV11-3 and TRBJ1-1; D gene unclear. Germline V gene sequence: CDR1 SGHNT, CDR2 YENEEA. The CDR3 is 13 residues long. Deletions cut 5 bases from V and 1 base from J, with 8 bases between. Here the CDR3 DNA reads TGTGCCAGCAGCGTTAGGGAGAACACTGAAGCTTTCTTT. Translation gives CASSVRENTEAFF.

This chain connects TRBV13 to TRBJ1-1; D possibly corresponds to TRBD1 (6 bases). Trimming took off 5 bases at V and 0 bases at J, with 7 bases between the two ends. The CDR3 spans 13 residues. Germline V lookup: CDR1 PRHDT, CDR2 FYEKMQ (reference sequence). CDR3 protein: CASSHRVNTEAFF. Here the CDR3 DNA reads TGTGCCAGCAGCCACAGGGTGAACACTGAAGCTTTCTTT.

This clone was found a few times. The V call is TRBV2, the J call TRBJ1-5; no reliable D call. V lost 6 bases and J 0 bases, leaving 6 bases between the germline ends. In germline, CDR1 is SNHLY, CDR2 FYNNEI. This CDR3 comprises 13 residues. CDR3 bases: TGTGCCAGCAGAACTCTTAGCAATCAGCCCCAGCATTTT. As protein: CASRTLSNQPQHF. Combining the CDR3 with reference TRBV2 and TRBJ1-5 gives the whole variable domain EPEVTQTPSHQVTQMGQEVILRCVPISNHLYFYWYRQILGQKVEFLVSFYNNEISEKSEIFDDQFSVERPDGSNFTLKIRSTKLEDSAMYFCASRTLSNQPQHFGDGTRLSIL.

The CDR3 DNA reads as TGTGCCAGTAGTATAGATTTTTCAGGACGGGGACCCCAGCATTTT. It yields the protein CASSIDFSGRGPQHF. This chain joins TRBV19 and TRBJ1-5; the D is unclear. This CDR3 contains 15 residues. Germline CDR1 and CDR2: LNHDA and SQIVND (reference sequence). V gave up 0 bases and J gave up 10 bases, with 16 bases separating them.

This rearrangement joins TRBV30 to TRBJ1-1; D unresolved. Germline CDR1 reads GTSNPN; CDR2 reads SVGIG (reference sequence). The V end lost 3 bases, the J end lost 0 bases, and 8 bases lay between the germline ends. This CDR3 comprises 13 residues. In nucleotides, the CDR3 is TGTGCCTGGAGCGGACCCATGAACACTGAAGCTTTCTTT. Its protein product is CAWSGPMNTEAFF.

This CDR3 reads CATTGDSSYNSPLHF. The CDR3, as DNA: TGTGCCACGACAGGGGACTCCTCCTATAATTCACCCCTCCACTTT. The V gene is TRBV10-3, the J gene TRBJ1-6; 8 bases map to TRBD1. The CDR3 totals 15 residues. Germline V gives CDR1 ENHRY, CDR2 SYGVKD. The ends lost 10 bases at V and 0 bases at J; junction bases unmatched: 5.

This chain links TRBV7-3 with TRBJ2-5; no clear D gene. V was shortened by 4 bases and J by 0 bases, with 6 bases between the two germline ends. The CDR3 extends over 13 amino acids. The V gene's germline CDR1 is SGHTA and CDR2 FQGTGA. DNA for the CDR3: TGTGCCAGCAGCTCCGGGTACCAAGAGACCCAGTACTTC. Protein sequence: CASSSGYQETQYF.

V usage is TRBV5-8 and J usage is TRBJ2-7, with D uncertain. V lost 1 base and J lost 7, with 12 bases in between. The germline gives CDR1 SGHTS, CDR2 YDEGEE. This CDR3 contains 13 residues. CDR3 sequence: CASSLTPVREQYV. The CDR3 DNA follows: TGTGCCAGCAGCTTGACCCCAGTAAGGGAGCAGTACGTC.

The chain joins TRBV4-1 to TRBJ2-7; D possibly corresponds to TRBD1 (7 bases). V dropped 1 base and J dropped 3 bases, with 10 bases sitting between them. CDR3 length: 14 residues. Germline CDR1 MGHRA, CDR2 YSYEKL. This chain's CDR3 is CASSQGRGLYEQYF. The CDR3 DNA reads as TGCGCCAGCAGCCAAGGGAGGGGGCTCTACGAGCAGTACTTC.

The chain links TRBV19 to TRBJ1-1; weak D call: TRBD1 (5 bases). Germline CDR1 LNHDA, CDR2 SQIVND (reference sequence). Trimming left V 8 bases short and J 1 base short, with 14 bases between. This CDR3 comprises 14 residues. The CDR3 DNA follows: TGTGCCAGTCTTCAGGGAAGTGGGAACACTGAAGCTTTCTTT. Protein product: CASLQGSGNTEAFF.

DNA for the CDR3: TGTGCCAGCAGCGCCACCGGGACAGAAATTCCCCACTATGGCTACACCTTC. This translates into CASSATGTEIPHYGYTF. The V gene is TRBV9, the J gene TRBJ1-2; 7 bases are a match to TRBD1. After removal of 3 bases from V and 3 bases from J, the junction contained 14 bases not matched to a gene. The germline CDR1 and CDR2 sequences are SGDLS and YYNGEE. CDR3 size: 17 residues.

The chain recombines TRBV5-8 with TRBJ1-5; 10 bases are a match to TRBD1. The CDR3 has 15 amino acids. The V gene end was trimmed by 3 bases and the J gene end by 2 bases; junction bases not matched to a gene: 2. Germline CDR1 is SGHTS and CDR2 is YDEGEE. For the CDR3, the DNA is TGTGCCAGCAGCTCCGGGACAGGGGGCAATCAGCCCCAGCATTTT. Amino acid sequence: CASSSGTGGNQPQHF.

This sequence joins TRBV10-3 and TRBJ1-2, with a possible D match to TRBD1 (5 bases). V dropped 8 bases and J dropped 3 bases, with 16 bases sitting between them. CDR3 length: 14 residues. CDR1 is ENHRY, CDR2 SYGVKD, per germline. The CDR3 loop reads CAISLERGDYGYTF. In nucleotides, the CDR3 is TGTGCCATCTCGTTGGAACGGGGCGACTATGGCTACACCTTC.

The rearrangement joins TRBV9 to TRBJ2-1; tentatively, D is TRBD1 (6 bases). CDR3 length equals 19 residues. The germline gives CDR1 SGDLS, CDR2 YYNGEE. V was shortened by 0 bases and J by 0 bases, with 19 bases between the two germline ends. As DNA, the CDR3 is TGTGCCAGCAGCGTAGGGGGACACGGAGCTACTAGCTCCTACAATGAGCAGTTCTTC. Protein: CASSVGGHGATSSYNEQFF.

V usage is TRBV5-4 and J usage is TRBJ1-5; D is ambiguous. The CDR3 is 13 residues long. Deletions cut 0 bases from V and 3 bases from J, with 4 bases between. Germline CDR1 SGHNT, CDR2 YYREEE (reference sequence). CDR3 sequence (DNA): TGTGCCAGCAGCTTGGAAACCAATCAGCCCCAGCATTTT. Its protein is CASSLETNQPQHF.

This chain's CDR3 is CASSFRDREFEAFF. CDR3 bases: TGTGCCAGTAGTTTCCGGGACAGGGAGTTCGAAGCTTTCTTT. The rearrangement links TRBV19 to TRBJ1-1; 9 bases are a match to TRBD1. Germline V gives CDR1 LNHDA, CDR2 SQIVND (reference sequence). The CDR3 totals 14 residues. J gave up 8 bases and V 5 bases, and 9 bases lay outside the gene matches.

The chain combines TRBV6-4 with TRBJ2-2, with 12 positions matching TRBD2. The J segment lost 2 bases and the V segment lost 6 bases, leaving 1 base of the junction unmatched. CDR1 and CDR2 (germline): MRHNA, SNTAGT. The CDR3 length is 15 residues. The CDR3 DNA sequence: TGTGCCAGCAGCGGACTAGCGGGAAACACCGGGGAGCTGTTTTTT. Its protein product is CASSGLAGNTGELFF.